Following are 6 T cell receptor beta chains from one sample sequenced in a study of cytomegalovirus exposure and HLA in healthy donors. 13 Jbeta primers and 60 Vbeta primers were used for the PCR. Produced via immunoSEQ multiplex PCR; TCRdb's table is partial and in-frame only. Of under 170,000 clones in the sample, about four fifths were seen once. The sequenced sample consisted of PBMCs. These receptors were collected from a man over 45 in good health and CMV-seropositive.

This chain joins TRBV21-1 and TRBJ1-2; TRBD1, the table's D call, lacks a check against the DNA. TRBV21-1 is marked as a pseudogene. There are 12 residues in the CDR3. For the CDR3, the DNA is TGTGCCAGCCAATCACAGGGGTACGGCTACACCTTC. Protein: CASQSQGYGYTF.

The chain combines TRBV29-1 with TRBJ2-3; possibly TRBD2 for D (6 bases). Trimming left V 4 bases short and J 4 bases short, with 18 bases between. Germline CDR1 reads SQVTM; CDR2 reads ANQGSEA. The CDR3 runs to 15 residues. In DNA form, the CDR3 reads TGCAGCGTTGCATCTGGGACTGGAATCGCAGATACGCAGTATTTT. Translated: CSVASGTGIADTQYF.

The chain employs TRBV9 and TRBJ1-3, with a weak D call TRBD1 (5 bases). V lost 4 bases and J lost 1, with 15 bases in between. This CDR3 comprises 16 residues. The germline CDR1 and CDR2 sequences are SGDLS and YYNGEE. CDR3 in DNA: TGTGCCAGCAGCTCAGACAGCGGGGGTTCTGGAAACACCATATATTTT. Encoded protein: CASSSDSGGSGNTIYF.

The CDR3 here is CAINPGQGAYEQYF. CDR3 coding DNA: TGTGCCATCAACCCGGGACAGGGGGCCTACGAGCAGTACTTC. This sequence joins TRBV10-3 and TRBJ2-7; 11 bases agree with TRBD1. Germline CDR1 and CDR2: ENHRY and SYGVKD. Unmatched junction bases numbered 4, after V lost 7 bases and J lost 2 bases. There are 14 residues in the CDR3.

The V gene is TRBV5-1, the J gene TRBJ1-2; TRBD1 matches 9 bases. Germline-derived CDR1 and CDR2 are SGHRS and YFSETQ. The J segment lost 4 bases and the V segment lost 3 bases, leaving 4 bases of the junction unmatched. The CDR3 contains 14 residues. This chain's CDR3 is CASSSATGGYGYTF. The DNA of the CDR3 is TGCGCCAGCAGCTCGGCGACAGGGGGCTATGGCTACACCTTC.

The chain combines TRBV5-4 with TRBJ2-3; 13 bases are a match to TRBD2. CDR1 SGHNT and CDR2 YYREEE come from the germline V gene (reference sequence). CDR3 length: 15 amino acids. The V and J ends lost 1 base and 5 bases, in that order; junction bases with no gene match: 1. This chain's CDR3 is CASSLTSGREDTQYF. In nucleotides, the CDR3 is TGTGCCAGCAGCTTGACTAGCGGGAGGGAAGATACGCAGTATTTT. Supplemented by reference TRBV5-4 and TRBJ2-3, the full variable domain reads ETGVTQSPTHLIKTRGQQVTLRCSSQSGHNTVSWYQQALGQGPQFIFQYYREEENGRGNFPPRFSGLQFPNYSSELNVNALELDDSALYLCASSLTSGREDTQYFGPGTRLTVL.